This T cell receptor (beta chain) was profiled in a study of tumor-infiltrating lymphocytes in localized non-small cell lung cancer. Study details: Some samples were collected after neoadjuvant chemotherapy; smokers, never-smokers and several histologies were included. Points from the study as a whole: T-cell fraction did not differ between immunotypes IM1 and IM2. Each assay used a separate piece of the same tissue. Higher tumor T cell infiltration than in uninvolved lung was supported by TCRbeta sequencing.

Details on this clone: What it binds is unknown.

The data were produced by immunoSEQ multiplex PCR, yet TCRdb's version contains in-frame clones alone and is incomplete. Of approximately 6,900 clones in the sample, approximately 74% were seen once. V trimming: 2 bases; J trimming: 1 base; junction bases outside the gene matches: 3. CDR3 length equals 15 residues. CDR1 SEHNR and CDR2 FQNEAQ come from the germline V gene (reference sequence). Sequenced sample: lung tumor tissue. This sequence was found in a human donor with non-small cell lung cancer. The chain recombines TRBV7-9 with TRBJ1-1, with TRBD1 matching over 8 bases. The CDR3 bases are TGTGCCAGCAGCTTAAGGACAGGGACGAACACTGAAGCTTTCTTT. As protein: CASSLRTGTNTEAFF.